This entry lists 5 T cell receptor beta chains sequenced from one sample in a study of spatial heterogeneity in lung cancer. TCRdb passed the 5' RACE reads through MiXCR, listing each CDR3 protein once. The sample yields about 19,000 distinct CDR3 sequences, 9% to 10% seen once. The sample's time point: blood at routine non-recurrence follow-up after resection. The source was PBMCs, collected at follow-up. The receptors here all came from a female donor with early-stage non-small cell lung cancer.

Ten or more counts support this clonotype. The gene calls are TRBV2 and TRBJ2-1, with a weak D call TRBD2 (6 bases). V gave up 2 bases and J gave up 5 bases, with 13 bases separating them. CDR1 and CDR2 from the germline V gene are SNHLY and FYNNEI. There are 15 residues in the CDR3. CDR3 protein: CASSEWRDSDNEQFF. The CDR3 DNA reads TGTGCCAGCAGTGAATGGCGGGACTCGGACAATGAGCAGTTCTTC.

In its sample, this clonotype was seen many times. The CDR3 sequence: CASRVSTGPGKLFF. CDR3 nucleotides: TGTGCCAGCAGAGTTAGCACGGGGCCTGGAAAACTGTTTTTT. This chain uses TRBV28 with TRBJ1-4, with D tentatively TRBD1 (5 bases). The CDR3 loop spans 14 amino acids. V lost 6 bases, J lost 10 bases, and 18 bases lay in between. Germline CDR1 and CDR2: MDHEN and SYDVKM.

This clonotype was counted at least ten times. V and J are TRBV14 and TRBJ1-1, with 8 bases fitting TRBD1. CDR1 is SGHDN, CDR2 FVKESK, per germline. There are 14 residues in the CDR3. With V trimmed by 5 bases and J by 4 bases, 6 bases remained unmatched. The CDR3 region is CASSVQGGSTEAFF. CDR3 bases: TGTGCCAGCAGCGTACAGGGGGGATCCACTGAAGCTTTCTTT. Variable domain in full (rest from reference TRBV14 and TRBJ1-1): EAGVTQFPSHSVIEKGQTVTLRCDPISGHDNLYWYRRVMGKEIKFLLHFVKESKQDESGMPNNRFLAERTGGTYSTLKVQPAELEDSGVYFCASSVQGGSTEAFFGQGTRLTVV.

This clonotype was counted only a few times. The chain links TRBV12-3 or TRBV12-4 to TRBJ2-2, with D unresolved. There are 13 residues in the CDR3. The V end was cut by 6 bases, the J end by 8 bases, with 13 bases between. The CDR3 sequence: CASSHPQAGELFF. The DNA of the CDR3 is TGTGCCAGCAGCCACCCCCAGGCAGGGGAGCTGTTTTTT.

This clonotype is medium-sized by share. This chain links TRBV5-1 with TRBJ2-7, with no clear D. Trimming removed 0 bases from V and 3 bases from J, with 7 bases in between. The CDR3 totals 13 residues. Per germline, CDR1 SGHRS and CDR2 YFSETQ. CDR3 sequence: CASSLGSNYEQYF. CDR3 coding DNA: TGCGCCAGCAGCTTGGGCAGCAACTACGAGCAGTACTTC.